This TCR beta chain originates from a study of T cells expressing NK-cell markers. Findings and caveats of the study: Dominant NKG2C+ clonotypes in 6 or 7 donors made up roughly 1.0-7.0% of CD8+ T cells.

TCRdb reprocessed the 5' RACE reads, keeping one entry per CDR3 protein, no DNA. The sample yields 400,000 to 550,000 distinct CDR3 sequences, of which the top ten take up 7.3%. Remarks on this clonotype: The antigen remains unidentified.

Germline V CDR1 and CDR2: MNHNS, SASEGT. The CDR3 has 16 residues. Sequencing was performed on blood T cells: a sorted CD56 or NKG2C T cell subset, CD4+ or CD8+ T cells, or bulk PBMC T cells (not recorded which). The J gene is TRBJ2-5, the V gene TRBV6-1; with no DNA, the TCRdb D assignment of TRBD1 cannot be verified. This sequence was found in a woman between 18 and 70 years old in good health. The CDR3 spells CASSVLFGGSQETQYF.